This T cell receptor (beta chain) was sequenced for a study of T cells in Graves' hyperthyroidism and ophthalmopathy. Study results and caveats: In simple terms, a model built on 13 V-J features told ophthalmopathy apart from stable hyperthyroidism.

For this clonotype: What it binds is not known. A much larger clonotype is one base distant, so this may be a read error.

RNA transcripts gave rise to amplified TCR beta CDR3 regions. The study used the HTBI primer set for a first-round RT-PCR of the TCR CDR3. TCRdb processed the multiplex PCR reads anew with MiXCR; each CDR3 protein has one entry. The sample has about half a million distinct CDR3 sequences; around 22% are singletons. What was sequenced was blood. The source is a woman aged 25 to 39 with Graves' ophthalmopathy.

The CDR3 reads CASSRQGQNEQSF. The CDR3 DNA sequence: TGTGCCAGCAGCAGACAGGGGCAAAATGAGCAGTCCTTC. V is TRBV2 and J is TRBJ2-1, with 8 bases fitting TRBD1. The CDR3 loop spans 13 amino acids. CDR1 is SNHLY, CDR2 FYNNEI, per germline.